This T cell receptor beta chain was found in a study of CD8+CD57+ T cells in acquired aplastic anemia (dated by TCRdb to between 2018 and 2020). In terms of the full investigation: A mean of 3.2 ug of DNA, ranging from roughly 0.19 to 30 ug, was extracted from sorted CD4+ and CD8+ cells. CD8+CD57+ expansion was defined as frequency above the mean frequency observed in healthy subjects.

Study-wide conclusions, independent of this receptor: No significant difference in CD8+ Simpson's diversity was found between patients and healthy controls (P=0.060). Although roughly 29 CD8+ CDR3 sequences were shared by patients and controls, these sequences appeared highly expressed in patients and within the immunodominant clones of patients.

In this sample, this clonotype turned up a few times. Its antigen remains undetermined. No quality values exist for individual bases; no much larger clone is one base distant. Flow cytometry had shown CD8+CD57+ cell expansion in the patients selected for sequencing. Every patient had severe acquired aplastic anemia, diagnosed using the International Study of Aplastic Anemia and Agranulocytosis and Camitta criteria. No therapy had been received by the patients at the time of blood sampling. In the study, sorted CD4+ and CD8+ blood T cells from patients with severe aplastic anemia and from healthy subjects underwent deep sequencing of TCR repertoires. Patients were enrolled in the USA under clinicaltrials.gov protocols 00001620, 01623167, 00001397, 00071045, 00081523 and 00961064. Ficoll-Paque density gradient centrifugation was used to isolate peripheral blood mononuclear cells. Before DNA extraction, CD4+ and CD8+ T cells were sorted with FACS or magnetic beads.

Genomic DNA was used as template for profiling of TCR beta VDJ combinations and CDR3 sequences. TCR repertoire sequencing was run on an Illumina HiSeq 2000. In the paper's pipeline: Repertoire assessment relied on Simpson's diversity index, CDR3 size and DJ length profiles, and TRBV/TRBJ rearrangement plots. Whichever DNA sequence was most abundant in the deep sequencing data was defined as the immunodominant clone. CDR3 amino acid sequences were checked for sharing across subjects and were also compared against the VDJdb database and published repertoires. TCRdb trimmed the raw reads at Q25, called clones with MiXCR and kept productive beta chains. Identical CDR3 protein sequences are pooled into one entry, listed with their most common genes and DNA. The V and J calls and clone size come from TCRdb's table, not from the authors' own analysis. For this sample the table gives 150,000 to 180,000 distinct CDR3 sequences, of which about 48% were detected only once. Approximately 12% of the sample is taken by the ten largest.

Sequencing used sorted CD4+, CD8+, or CD8+CD57+ T cells (not recorded which) from PBMCs. The TCR was taken from a human donor with aplastic anemia.

The DNA sequence is as follows: TGTGCCAGCAGCTTAGGGGCAGGACTAGCCAAAAACATTCAGTACTTC. Translated, this gives CASSLGAGLAKNIQYF. The chain is assembled from TRBV7-9 and TRBJ2-4, and TRBD2 may be the D gene, going by 5 matching bases. V gives up 1 base and J gives up 0 bases, and the segment between their germline ends measures 10 bases. The CDR3 holds 16 amino acids from the cysteine to the phenylalanine. Just the 48-base CDR3 DNA is kept, in frame starting at base 1. CDR1 is given as SEHNR and CDR2 as FQNEAQ, both from the germline V gene (reference sequence).